Listed below are T cell receptor beta chains from one sample, sequenced in a study of CD8 T cells in ankylosing spondylitis. TCRdb reprocessed the 5' RACE reads via MiXCR and lists one record per CDR3 protein. Here the sample spans around 430,000 distinct CDR3 sequences, about 15% being singletons. Sequenced input: blood, either unsorted or a sorted T cell fraction (not recorded which). The receptors originated from a male donor with ankylosing spondylitis. Both conserved end residues are part of each CDR3. A D gene is named only where the DNA matches it firmly. Some rows mark clone size as missing; the rest say once, few, many or name a class of expanded clone.

TRBV5-8,-,-,TRBJ2-1,CASSFATPPYNEQFF,TGTGCCAGCAGCTTCGCTACACCGCCCTACAATGAGCAGTTCTTC
TRBV4-1,TRBD1,few,TRBJ2-7,CASSSGTGTYEQYF,TGCGCCAGCAGCTCCGGGACAGGGACCTACGAGCAGTACTTC
TRBV12-3/TRBV12-4,TRBD2,-,TRBJ2-1,CASRERGATYNEQFF,TGTGCCAGCAGAGAGCGGGGGGCAACCTACAATGAGCAGTTCTTC
TRBV25-1,TRBD2,few,TRBJ2-2,CATGTSGRAGGELFF,TGTGCCACCGGGACTAGCGGGAGGGCCGGCGGGGAGCTGTTTTTT
TRBV20-1,-,few,TRBJ2-7,CSAQPPSSYEQYF,TGCAGTGCTCAACCCCCCAGCTCCTACGAGCAGTACTTC
TRBV4-1,-,-,TRBJ2-2,CASSRTGRNTGELFF,TGCGCCAGCAGCCGAACAGGGAGGAACACCGGGGAGCTGTTTTTT
TRBV2,TRBD2,few,TRBJ2-1,CASSRNSGRAYNEQFF,TGTGCCAGCAGTCGTAATAGCGGGAGGGCCTACAATGAGCAGTTCTTC
TRBV12-3/TRBV12-4,-,-,TRBJ1-6,CASSNRVPSNSPLHF,TGTGCCAGCAGCAACAGAGTACCAAGCAATTCACCCCTCCACTTT
TRBV7-9,TRBD1,few,TRBJ1-3,CASSPGTGFGNTICF,TGTGCCAGCAGCCCCGGGACAGGGTTTGGAAACACCATATGTTTT
TRBV20-1,-,few,TRBJ2-3,CSARPRALRAADTQYF,TGCAGTGCTAGACCGAGGGCCCTACGGGCGGCAGATACGCAGTATTTT
TRBV5-1,-,few,TRBJ2-1,CASGNRSPYNEQFF,TGCGCCAGCGGGAACAGGTCGCCCTACAATGAGCAGTTCTTC
TRBV2,TRBD1,-,TRBJ1-5,CASKVEGGGQPQHF,TGTGCCAGCAAGGTAGAAGGGGGCGGTCAGCCCCAGCATTTT
TRBV20-1,TRBD2,-,TRBJ2-3,CSARGSGGTTDTQYF,TGCAGTGCTAGGGGGAGCGGGGGGACCACAGATACGCAGTATTTT
TRBV20-1,TRBD1,-,TRBJ1-6,CSARRDSRGGFSPLHF,TGCAGTGCTAGGAGGGACAGCCGCGGGGGATTTTCACCCCTCCACTTT